The next 20 T cell receptor beta chains were all read from a single sample in a study of T cells in Graves' hyperthyroidism and ophthalmopathy. The source material, RNA transcripts, was used to amplify TCR beta CDR3 regions. The HTBI primer set served for first-round RT-PCR of the TCR CDR3. From the multiplex PCR reads, TCRdb called clonotypes with MiXCR, one entry per CDR3 protein. The table lists a few hundred thousand distinct CDR3 sequences, about a fifth of them singletons. The sequenced sample consisted of blood. The receptors shown here come from a man between 18 and 35 years old with Graves' hyperthyroidism.

This clonotype was recorded many times. V gene TRBV12-3 or TRBV12-4 combines with J gene TRBJ1-2, with D possibly TRBD1 on 6 matching bases. The CDR3 loop spans 14 amino acids. Trimming pared 3 bases from V and 3 bases from J, leaving 11 bases between. CDR3 protein: CASSFRAGDYGYTF. Here the CDR3 DNA reads TGTGCCAGCAGTTTTAGGGCAGGGGACTATGGCTACACCTTC.

As regards this clonotype: Being one base from a much bigger clone, this may be a read error. This chain links TRBV12-3 or TRBV12-4 with TRBJ2-7; 7 bases map to TRBD1. This CDR3 region has 15 residues. CDR3: CTSSSTTGSSYEQYF. DNA of the CDR3: TGTACCAGCAGTTCAACGACAGGGAGCTCCTACGAGCAGTACTTC.

This clonotype appeared many times. A clone one base away is much larger, so this may be a read error. This chain uses TRBV6-2 or TRBV6-3 with TRBJ1-1, with no clear D. The germline CDR1 and CDR2 sequences are MNHEY and SVGEGT. This CDR3 region has 14 residues. Trimming took off 2 bases at V and 5 bases at J, with 12 bases between the two ends. The DNA of the CDR3 is TGTGCCAGCAGTTACACTACAGAGGTTACTGAAGCTTTCTTT. This gives the protein CASSYTTEVTEAFF.

This clonotype was found many times. This chain links TRBV9 with TRBJ1-5, with D perhaps matching TRBD1 (6 bases). CDR3 length equals 15 residues. The V end was cut by 3 bases, the J end by 1 base, with 11 bases between. Germline V gene data show CDR1 as SGDLS and CDR2 as YYNGEE. CDR3 DNA: TGTGCCAGCAGCGCCGGGACATCGAGCAATCAGCCCCAGCATTTT. This encodes CASSAGTSSNQPQHF.

This chain connects TRBV25-1 to TRBJ1-2; 7 positions match TRBD1. The germline gives CDR1 MGHDK, CDR2 SYGVNS. The CDR3 runs to 14 residues. The J segment lost 2 bases and the V segment lost 3 bases, leaving 3 bases of the junction unmatched. The CDR3 protein is CASSDETGNYGYTF. The CDR3 DNA reads as TGTGCCAGCAGTGACGAGACAGGGAACTATGGCTACACCTTC.

This clonotype has a count of ten or more. The junction departs from the called germline gene at one end, perhaps through a read error. This chain joins TRBV5-1 and TRBJ2-2; D is perhaps TRBD2 (5 bases). The CDR3 has 12 amino acids. Germline CDR1 and CDR2: SGHRS and YFSETQ. Written as DNA, the CDR3 is TGCGCCAGCAGCTTGGGCACCGGGGAGCCGTTTTTT. It specifies CASSLGTGEPFF.

As DNA, the CDR3 is TGCAGTGCCAGGGGGGTCCGGACTAGCGAGTCCTACGAGCAGTACTTC. This codes for CSARGVRTSESYEQYF. The chain joins TRBV20-1 to TRBJ2-7, with 9 bases identical to TRBD2. The germline gives CDR1 DFQATT, CDR2 SNEGSKA (reference sequence). Germline trimming cut 6 bases from V and 1 base from J; bases unmatched to any gene: 13. CDR3 size: 16 residues.

The chain is built from TRBV10-3 and TRBJ2-7; unclear D gene. Germline CDR1 reads ENHRY; CDR2 reads SYGVKD. Deletions cut 3 bases from V and 0 bases from J, with 9 bases between. This CDR3 has 14 residues. Written as DNA, the CDR3 is TGTGCCATCAGTGAAGGCGAGCACTCCTACGAGCAGTACTTC. It specifies CAISEGEHSYEQYF.

This clonotype was seen at least ten times. This chain uses TRBV6-1 with TRBJ1-1; TRBD1 might be the D (6 bases). Germline V gene lookup returns CDR1 MNHNS and CDR2 SASEGT. Trimming took 7 bases from V and 5 from J, leaving 14 bases between them. This CDR3 region has 13 residues. The CDR3 spells CASTRTGNTEAFF. The CDR3 DNA follows: TGTGCCAGCACCCGAACAGGGAATACTGAAGCTTTCTTT.

V gene TRBV20-1 combines with J gene TRBJ1-1; D may be TRBD1 (6 bases). CDR3 size: 12 residues. Germline CDR1 is DFQATT and CDR2 is SNEGSKA (reference sequence). V was pared by 3 bases and J by 3 bases, with 8 bases between. CDR3 loop: CSARDSHTEAFF. CDR3 DNA: TGCAGTGCTAGGGACAGCCACACTGAAGCTTTCTTT.

There are many counts of this clonotype. The gene calls are TRBV15 and TRBJ1-2, with a possible D match to TRBD1 (6 bases). This CDR3 spans 16 amino acids. CDR1 LNHNV and CDR2 YYDKDF come from the germline V gene (reference sequence). Trimming removed 0 bases from V and 2 bases from J, with 13 bases in between. The CDR3 DNA sequence: TGTGCCACCAGCAGAGATTGGCAGGGGAGGAACTATGGCTACACCTTC. Its translation is CATSRDWQGRNYGYTF.

This chain joins TRBV5-1 and TRBJ1-2; D perhaps matches TRBD1 (6 bases). Trimming stripped 0 bases from V and 7 bases from J, with 16 bases between. The germline V gene has CDR1 SGHRS and CDR2 YFSETQ. This CDR3 is built from 15 residues. The CDR3 region is CASSLVSRGVFGYTF. In nucleotides, the CDR3 is TGCGCCAGCAGCTTGGTTTCCAGGGGCGTCTTTGGCTACACCTTC.

The gene calls are TRBV20-1 and TRBJ2-7; D not certain. The V and J ends lost 5 bases and 1 base respectively, with 18 bases between them. This CDR3 is built from 15 residues. Germline V gene data show CDR1 as DFQATT and CDR2 as SNEGSKA (reference sequence). As DNA, the CDR3 is TGCAGTGCTCCCTCTAGTGGGCAGCTTTCCTACGAGCAGTACTTC. Its protein product is CSAPSSGQLSYEQYF.

This clonotype was seen more than once but under ten times. The chain is built from TRBV28 and TRBJ1-1; 7 bases agree with TRBD1. The CDR3 consists of 14 residues. The germline V gene encodes CDR1 MDHEN and CDR2 SYDVKM. V was pared by 6 bases and J by 5 bases, with 9 bases of the junction left unmatched. CDR3 residues: CASSYRGGRTEAFF. CDR3 DNA: TGTGCCAGCAGCTACAGGGGCGGCCGGACTGAAGCTTTCTTT.

This clonotype was recorded many times. This chain links TRBV10-3 with TRBJ1-1, with D possibly matching TRBD1 (6 bases). This CDR3 has 13 amino acids. Trimming took 3 bases from V and 6 from J, leaving 11 bases between them. The germline V gene has CDR1 ENHRY and CDR2 SYGVKD. The CDR3 sequence: CAISDGGRAEAFF. The CDR3 DNA reads TGTGCCATCAGTGACGGGGGGCGAGCTGAAGCTTTCTTT.

This clonotype was seen a few times. The CDR3 region is CATSDPGLAGTETQYF. The CDR3 coding sequence is TGTGCCACCAGTGACCCTGGACTAGCGGGGACAGAGACCCAGTACTTC. The gene calls are TRBV24-1 and TRBJ2-5; 12 bases fit TRBD2. Looked up from germline, CDR1 is KGHDR and CDR2 is SFDVKD. CDR3 length: 16 amino acids. After removal of 4 bases from V and 4 bases from J, the junction contained 6 bases not matched to a gene.

The J gene is TRBJ1-2, the V gene TRBV28, with 10 bases that match TRBD1. V was pared by 3 bases and J by 0 bases, with 4 bases of the junction left unmatched. CDR1 and CDR2 from the germline V gene are MDHEN and SYDVKM. CDR3 length: 16 residues. The CDR3 sequence is CASSLGTGVSNYGYTF. In DNA form, the CDR3 reads TGTGCCAGCAGTTTGGGGACAGGGGTCTCTAACTATGGCTACACCTTC.

This clonotype was observed a few times. J is TRBJ2-7 and V is TRBV28; TRBD1 matches at 9 bases. In germline, CDR1 is MDHEN, CDR2 SYDVKM. This CDR3 has 16 amino acids. V shed 6 bases, J shed 4 bases, and the junction held 13 bases outside the gene matches. In DNA, the CDR3 is TGTGCCAGCAGGGGATCCACCGGGACAGGGTATTACGAGCAGTACTTC. This translates into CASRGSTGTGYYEQYF.

This clonotype was picked up many times. A much larger clone lies a single base off, so this may be a read error. The chain couples TRBV28 to TRBJ2-7; possible D gene TRBD1, 6 bases. The CDR3 is made up of 15 amino acids. Germline assignment: CDR1 MDHEN and CDR2 SYDVKM. The chain's CDR3 is CASSPRLGAMNERYF. The CDR3 DNA sequence: TGTGCCAGCAGTCCGCGGCTGGGGGCGATGAACGAGCGGTACTTC.

Only a few counts were recorded for this clonotype. The chain combines TRBV9 with TRBJ2-5; possible D gene TRBD2, 5 bases. Germline lookup yields CDR1 SGDLS and CDR2 YYNGEE. V lost 2 bases and J 4 bases, leaving 15 bases between the germline ends. The CDR3 loop spans 15 amino acids. The DNA of the CDR3 is TGTGCCAGCAGCGTCCGGGGAAGTGTCATAGAGACCCAGTACTTC. Translation: CASSVRGSVIETQYF.